One sample yielded the 29 T cell receptor beta chains listed below, sequenced in a study of T cell clonotyping in hematopoietic cell transplantation. TCRdb's copy holds only in-frame clones and misses some; the assay was immunoSEQ multiplex PCR. This table holds 15,000 to 20,000 clones, under 85% found once. Input material: peripheral blood mononuclear cells. Receptors originate from a man aged 55 to 69 in good health. Some clones in this sample may be carry-over from other donors' samples.

This clone was picked up a small number of times. This sequence joins TRBV5-1 and TRBJ1-1; D uncertain. Germline CDR1 SGHRS, CDR2 YFSETQ. The CDR3 has 12 amino acids. The V gene lost 0 bases and the J gene lost 7 bases, with 7 bases spanning the gap. The CDR3 DNA is TGCGCCAGCAGCTTGGCCTTTGGTGAAGCTTTCTTT. This codes for CASSLAFGEAFF.

This chain links TRBV6-5 with TRBJ1-1; D not resolved. The V end was cut by 6 bases, the J end by 1 base, with 9 bases between. Germline-derived CDR1 and CDR2 are MNHEY and SVGAGI. The CDR3 spans 13 residues. CDR3: CASSLDQNTEAFF. CDR3 nucleotides: TGTGCCAGCAGCCTGGACCAGAACACTGAAGCTTTCTTT.

This chain links TRBV5-4 with TRBJ2-3, with D hard to call. The CDR3 runs 13 residues. The germline gives CDR1 SGHNT, CDR2 YYREEE (reference sequence). The V and J ends lost 3 bases and 0 bases respectively, with 5 bases between them. The CDR3 DNA reads as TGTGCCAGCAGCTCCCACAGCACAGATACGCAGTATTTT. It encodes CASSSHSTDTQYF.

The chain uses TRBV19 and TRBJ1-2; possible D gene TRBD1, 6 bases. The V gene's germline CDR1 is LNHDA and CDR2 SQIVND (reference sequence). V dropped 9 bases and J dropped 5 bases, with 16 bases sitting between them. This CDR3 region has 13 residues. The DNA for the CDR3 is TGTGCCAGCCCTACGGGGGCGGATTATGGCTACACCTTC. Its translation: CASPTGADYGYTF.

The chain employs TRBV2 and TRBJ1-2; 7 bases match TRBD1. The germline gives CDR1 SNHLY, CDR2 FYNNEI. The CDR3 covers 15 residues. With 4 bases clipped from V and 8 bases from J, the junction kept 13 bases outside the gene matches. This CDR3 reads CASSVRQGGLTGYTF. CDR3 sequence (DNA): TGTGCCAGCAGTGTGCGACAGGGTGGCTTAACGGGCTACACCTTC.

This clone qualifies as large. This chain connects TRBV5-6 to TRBJ1-1; D not resolved. This CDR3 spans 13 amino acids. V was clipped by 7 bases and J by 4 bases, with 14 bases between them. Germline V gene sequence: CDR1 SGHDT, CDR2 YYEEEE. The chain's CDR3 is CASAPWGPTEAFF. For the CDR3, the DNA is TGTGCCAGCGCCCCCTGGGGTCCCACTGAAGCTTTCTTT.

The rearrangement uses TRBV7-8 and TRBJ2-2; D may be TRBD2 (5 bases). From germline, CDR1 is SGHVS and CDR2 FQNEAQ. The CDR3 contains 15 residues. V lost 7 bases, J lost 1 base, and 13 bases lay in between. The CDR3 coding sequence is TGTGCCAGCACTAACGAAGGGAGGAACACCGGGGAGCTGTTTTTT. Translated: CASTNEGRNTGELFF.

This clone was counted once. The rearrangement links TRBV5-1 to TRBJ1-1; 9 bases are a match to TRBD1. The germline gives CDR1 SGHRS, CDR2 YFSETQ. J gave up 7 bases and V 2 bases, and 3 bases lay outside the gene matches. The CDR3 is made up of 13 amino acids. The CDR3 coding sequence is TGCGCCAGCAGCTTAGGGACAGGGATTGAAGCTTTCTTT. Translating it yields CASSLGTGIEAFF.

The CDR3 region is CASSSGQGRAEAFF. The DNA of the CDR3 is TGTGCCAGCAGTTCCGGACAGGGTAGGGCTGAAGCTTTCTTT. V is TRBV6-5 and J is TRBJ1-1; 8 bases align to TRBD1. CDR3 length: 14 residues. Germline loops: CDR1 MNHEY, CDR2 SVGAGI. V gave up 4 bases and J gave up 6 bases; unmatched junction bases: 7.

This sequence joins TRBV13 and TRBJ2-7, with D unresolved. V shed 0 bases and J shed 4 bases, with 7 bases lying between them. The germline CDR1 and CDR2 sequences are PRHDT and FYEKMQ (reference sequence). This CDR3 is built from 13 residues. CDR3 residues: CASSLGLGYEQYF. CDR3 in DNA: TGTGCCAGCAGCTTAGGACTGGGGTACGAGCAGTACTTC.

The sample holds one count of this clone. The chain uses TRBV5-1 and TRBJ2-2; 7 nucleotides line up with TRBD1. The CDR3 runs to 16 residues. Germline assignment: CDR1 SGHRS and CDR2 YFSETQ. The V and J ends lost 4 bases and 2 bases, in that order; junction bases with no gene match: 8. In DNA, the CDR3 is TGCGCCAGCAGCCGCACGGGACAGCCTAACACCGGGGAGCTGTTTTTT. Translation gives CASSRTGQPNTGELFF.

The chain uses TRBV30 and TRBJ2-3; tentatively, D is TRBD1 (6 bases). CDR1 and CDR2 from the germline V gene are GTSNPN and SVGIG (reference sequence). V lost 0 bases, J lost 5 bases, and 21 bases lay in between. This CDR3 is built from 17 residues. CDR3 sequence: CAWSVGTGTSGEDTQYF. CDR3 in DNA: TGTGCCTGGAGTGTAGGAACCGGGACATCAGGAGAAGATACGCAGTATTTT.

This chain connects TRBV6-5 to TRBJ1-1; D call uncertain. The V end lost 4 bases, the J end lost 1 base, and 13 bases lay between the germline ends. CDR1 is MNHEY and CDR2 is SVGAGI in the germline V gene. CDR3 size: 15 residues. CDR3 region: CASSSRTQTNTEAFF. Here the CDR3 DNA reads TGTGCCAGCAGTTCTCGGACCCAGACGAACACTGAAGCTTTCTTT.

This clone was counted only a few times. This CDR3 is CASRSPGGSYGYTF. The CDR3 DNA is TGTGCCAGCAGGTCGCCGGGGGGGTCCTATGGCTACACCTTC. V usage is TRBV2 and J usage is TRBJ1-2; possible D gene TRBD1, 5 bases. V was shortened by 6 bases and J by 4 bases, with 15 bases between the two germline ends. Germline CDR1 and CDR2: SNHLY and FYNNEI. The CDR3 loop spans 14 amino acids. Based on the CDR3 plus reference TRBV2 and TRBJ1-2, the full variable domain is EPEVTQTPSHQVTQMGQEVILRCVPISNHLYFYWYRQILGQKVEFLVSFYNNEISEKSEIFDDQFSVERPDGSNFTLKIRSTKLEDSAMYFCASRSPGGSYGYTFGSGTRLTVV.

This clone was counted between two and nine times. This chain uses TRBV6-5 with TRBJ2-5; weak D call: TRBD1 (6 bases). The CDR3 totals 14 residues. The germline CDR1 and CDR2 sequences are MNHEY and SVGAGI. Trimming cost V 0 bases and J 8 bases, with 13 bases left between them. CDR3 loop: CASSYSQGPSTQYF. CDR3 nucleotide sequence: TGTGCCAGCAGTTACTCGCAGGGGCCGAGTACCCAGTACTTC.

The V gene is TRBV28, the J gene TRBJ2-7; D possibly corresponds to TRBD1 (6 bases). Germline V gene data show CDR1 as MDHEN and CDR2 as SYDVKM. V lost 3 bases and J lost 3, with 9 bases in between. CDR3 length equals 13 residues. CDR3 sequence (DNA): TGTGCCAGCAGTTTGGTGACAGGCTACGAGCAGTACTTC. Its translation is CASSLVTGYEQYF. Based on the CDR3 plus reference TRBV28 and TRBJ2-7, the full variable domain is DVKVTQSSRYLVKRTGEKVFLECVQDMDHENMFWYRQDPGLGLRLIYFSYDVKMKEKGDIPEGYSVSREKKERFSLILESASTNQTSMYLCASSLVTGYEQYFGPGTRLTVT.

V gene TRBV19 combines with J gene TRBJ2-1; tentative D call: TRBD1 (6 bases). Germline assignment: CDR1 LNHDA and CDR2 SQIVND (reference sequence). Trimming took 3 bases from V and 8 from J, leaving 11 bases between them. The CDR3 covers 13 residues. The CDR3 region has the DNA TGTGCCAGTAGTATTCAGACAGGTCATGAGCAGTTCTTC. Protein: CASSIQTGHEQFF.

The chain couples TRBV7-2 to TRBJ1-2; tentative D call: TRBD1 (6 bases). The V end lost 5 bases, the J end lost 2 bases, and 18 bases lay between the germline ends. This CDR3 is 16 amino acids long. Per germline, CDR1 SGHTA and CDR2 FQGNSA. As DNA, the CDR3 is TGTGCCAGCAGCCAAACCCCACCAGACAGGAACTATGGCTACACCTTC. Its translation is CASSQTPPDRNYGYTF.

The rearrangement joins TRBV5-5 to TRBJ2-5; 8 nucleotides line up with TRBD2. The CDR3 loop spans 14 amino acids. Germline V gene sequence: CDR1 SGHKS, CDR2 YYEKEE (reference sequence). Unmatched junction bases numbered 4, after V lost 1 base and J lost 5 bases. The DNA for the CDR3 is TGTGCCAGCAGCTTGACGGGGGGGTGGGAGACCCAGTACTTC. This gives the protein CASSLTGGWETQYF.

This clone was counted once. The gene calls are TRBV6-1 and TRBJ2-5; D unresolved. The germline V gene has CDR1 MNHNS and CDR2 SASEGT. CDR3 size: 15 residues. Trimming shortened V by 1 base and J by 5 bases, and 14 bases separated the two germline ends. The CDR3 DNA reads TGTGCCAGCAGTGAAGTCCCCCCACCAAGGGAGACCCAGTACTTC. Its protein is CASSEVPPPRETQYF.

The chain combines TRBV5-4 with TRBJ2-1, with 10 bases identical to TRBD1. Trimming took 4 bases from V and 4 from J; bases not matched to a gene: 8. Per germline, CDR1 SGHNT and CDR2 YYREEE (reference sequence). This CDR3 has 16 amino acids. The CDR3 sequence is CASSLDGTGVYNEQFF. The DNA of the CDR3 is TGTGCCAGCAGCCTAGACGGGACAGGGGTTTACAATGAGCAGTTCTTC.

This clone was seen a few times. V gene TRBV14 combines with J gene TRBJ1-2; D may be TRBD1 (5 bases). CDR1 SGHDN and CDR2 FVKESK come from the germline V gene. There are 14 residues in the CDR3. Trimming shortened V by 2 bases and J by 5 bases, and 12 bases separated the two germline ends. Written as DNA, the CDR3 is TGTGCCAGCAGCCAACGGGGGGGTCAATATGGCTACACCTTC. Residues: CASSQRGGQYGYTF. The entire variable domain, with the rest obtained from reference TRBV14 and TRBJ1-2, is as follows: EAGVTQFPSHSVIEKGQTVTLRCDPISGHDNLYWYRRVMGKEIKFLLHFVKESKQDESGMPNNRFLAERTGGTYSTLKVQPAELEDSGVYFCASSQRGGQYGYTFGSGTRLTVV.

This clone was seen just once. The gene calls are TRBV10-2 and TRBJ2-5; weak D call: TRBD2 (5 bases). The ends were cut back, 6 bases at V and 7 bases at J, with 12 bases in the middle. The CDR3 is made up of 12 amino acids. Per the germline V gene, CDR1 is WSHSY and CDR2 is SAAADI. CDR3 in amino acids: CASRRELGTQYF. The CDR3 DNA sequence: TGCGCCAGCAGAAGGGAGCTGGGGACCCAGTACTTC.

The chain uses TRBV19 and TRBJ2-7, with TRBD2 matching 14 bases. The J segment lost 0 bases and the V segment lost 3 bases, leaving 7 bases of the junction unmatched. The CDR3 spans 18 residues. From germline, CDR1 is LNHDA and CDR2 SQIVND (reference sequence). This chain's CDR3 is CASSISTSGRGNSYEQYF. The CDR3 DNA reads TGTGCCAGTAGTATCTCGACTAGCGGGAGGGGGAACTCCTACGAGCAGTACTTC.

This clone has a handful of counts. The chain uses TRBV5-1 and TRBJ1-1; D not resolved. The CDR3 is made up of 13 amino acids. V was clipped by 1 base and J by 1 base, with 5 bases between them. Germline V gene data show CDR1 as SGHRS and CDR2 as YFSETQ. The DNA of the CDR3 is TGCGCCAGCAGCTTGCTGGGGAACACTGAAGCTTTCTTT. Translation gives CASSLLGNTEAFF.

J is TRBJ2-7 and V is TRBV5-1, with D uncertain. Trimming took off 0 bases at V and 7 bases at J, with 17 bases between the two ends. From germline, CDR1 is SGHRS and CDR2 YFSETQ. CDR3 length: 15 amino acids. In nucleotides, the CDR3 is TGCGCCAGCAGCTTGGGAACGACGTCCTCGGAAGAGCAGTACTTC. This gives the protein CASSLGTTSSEEQYF.

The table lists this clone with a few counts. The genes are TRBV9 and TRBJ1-1; D is ambiguous. The length of the CDR3 is 14 residues. Germline V gene sequence: CDR1 SGDLS, CDR2 YYNGEE. With 0 bases removed from V and 1 base from J, the gap between germline ends came to 7 bases. The CDR3 loop is CASSVGGANTEAFF. Written as DNA, the CDR3 is TGTGCCAGCAGCGTAGGAGGAGCGAACACTGAAGCTTTCTTT.

This chain uses TRBV5-1 with TRBJ2-1; no reliable D call. Trimming pared 1 base from V and 5 bases from J, leaving 7 bases between. This CDR3 has 13 amino acids. Germline values: CDR1 SGHRS, CDR2 YFSETQ. CDR3 bases: TGCGCCAGCAGCTTGAACACAGACAATGAGCAGTTCTTC. Its protein is CASSLNTDNEQFF.

This chain connects TRBV5-1 to TRBJ2-6; weak D call: TRBD1 (5 bases). The CDR3 has 15 residues. Germline V lookup: CDR1 SGHRS, CDR2 YFSETQ. Trimming took off 4 bases at V and 0 bases at J, with 8 bases between the two ends. CDR3 sequence (DNA): TGCGCCAGCAGCCCGACAGACTCTGGGGCCAACGTCCTGACTTTC. It codes for CASSPTDSGANVLTF.